Listed below are T cell receptor beta chains from one sample, sequenced in a study of cytomegalovirus exposure and HLA in healthy donors. The table came from immunoSEQ multiplex PCR; TCRdb's copy has only in-frame clones and leaves some out. This table has 110,000 to 150,000 clones, about three quarters appearing once. Sequences were obtained from PBMCs. Source of these receptors: a male donor in good health and CMV-seropositive. CDR3s include the opening cysteine and the closing phenylalanine or tryptophan. A D gene is named only where the DNA matches it firmly. The listing skips clone size in some rows; elsewhere it reads once, few, many or a size class.

len: 12; d_gene: -; abundance: -; v_gene: TRBV27; j_gene: TRBJ1-1; CDR3aa: CASSPQGTEAFF; CDR3nt: TGTGCCAGCAGTCCGCAGGGGACTGAAGCTTTCTTT
len: 12; d_gene: -; abundance: few; v_gene: TRBV7-9; j_gene: TRBJ1-1; CDR3aa: CSSSLYNTEAFF; CDR3nt: TGTTCCAGCAGTCTTTATAACACTGAAGCTTTCTTT
len: 14; d_gene: -; abundance: few; v_gene: TRBV10-1; j_gene: TRBJ2-7; CDR3aa: CASSRTAGAHEQYF; CDR3nt: TGCGCCAGCAGTCGAACAGCAGGGGCCCACGAGCAGTACTTC
len: 14; d_gene: -; abundance: -; v_gene: TRBV18; j_gene: TRBJ1-5; CDR3aa: CASSGGAADQPQHF; CDR3nt: TGTGCCAGCTCGGGGGGGGCGGCGGATCAGCCCCAGCATTTT
len: 15; d_gene: -; abundance: -; v_gene: TRBV5-4; j_gene: TRBJ1-2; CDR3aa: CASSIGTPANYGYTF; CDR3nt: TGTGCCAGCAGCATCGGGACACCGGCTAACTATGGCTACACCTTC
len: 12; d_gene: TRBD1; abundance: few; v_gene: TRBV19; j_gene: TRBJ1-2; CDR3aa: CASRDRGYGYTF; CDR3nt: TGTGCCAGTCGGGACAGGGGTTATGGCTACACCTTC
len: 15; d_gene: TRBD1; abundance: -; v_gene: TRBV27; j_gene: TRBJ2-1; CDR3aa: CASSWGQGGFNEQFF; CDR3nt: TGTGCCAGCAGTTGGGGACAGGGGGGCTTCAATGAGCAGTTCTTC
len: 17; d_gene: TRBD1; abundance: -; v_gene: TRBV7-9; j_gene: TRBJ2-7; CDR3aa: CASSLGAQGTLRGEQYF; CDR3nt: TGTGCCAGCAGCTTAGGGGCACAGGGGACCCTGAGGGGGGAGCAGTACTTC
len: 15; d_gene: TRBD2; abundance: once; v_gene: TRBV5-1; j_gene: TRBJ2-3; CDR3aa: CASSLVAGYTDTQYF; CDR3nt: TGCGCCAGCAGCTTGGTAGCGGGGTACACAGATACGCAGTATTTT
len: 16; d_gene: TRBD1; abundance: -; v_gene: TRBV5-1; j_gene: TRBJ2-2; CDR3aa: CASSTWTGGDTGELFF; CDR3nt: TGCGCCAGCAGCACATGGACAGGGGGGGACACCGGGGAGCTGTTTTTT
len: 15; d_gene: TRBD1; abundance: -; v_gene: TRBV27; j_gene: TRBJ2-7; CDR3aa: CASSSHGTGEVEQYF; CDR3nt: TGTGCCAGCAGTTCCCACGGGACAGGGGAAGTCGAGCAGTACTTC
len: 15; d_gene: -; abundance: -; v_gene: TRBV18; j_gene: TRBJ1-1; CDR3aa: CASSPSPGMNTEAFF; CDR3nt: TGTGCCAGCTCACCCTCTCCGGGGATGAACACTGAAGCTTTCTTT
len: 15; d_gene: TRBD1; abundance: -; v_gene: TRBV15; j_gene: TRBJ1-4; CDR3aa: CATSRETGSTEKLFF; CDR3nt: TGTGCCACCAGCAGAGAGACAGGGTCTACCGAAAAACTGTTTTTT
len: 14; d_gene: -; abundance: -; v_gene: TRBV27; j_gene: TRBJ1-3; CDR3aa: CASRRGDSGNTIYF; CDR3nt: TGTGCCAGCAGGCGGGGGGACTCTGGAAACACCATATATTTT
len: 15; d_gene: TRBD1; abundance: -; v_gene: TRBV29-1; j_gene: TRBJ2-1; CDR3aa: CSVDKTGVLYNEQFF; CDR3nt: TGCAGCGTCGATAAGACAGGGGTCCTATACAATGAGCAGTTCTTC
len: 12; d_gene: -; abundance: -; v_gene: TRBV4-3; j_gene: TRBJ1-4; CDR3aa: CASSQDGEKLFF; CDR3nt: TGCGCCAGCAGCCAAGATGGCGAAAAACTGTTTTTT
len: 14; d_gene: -; abundance: -; v_gene: TRBV5-1; j_gene: TRBJ1-5; CDR3aa: CASSLVARNQPQHF; CDR3nt: TGCGCCAGCAGCTTGGTGGCCCGTAATCAGCCCCAGCATTTT
len: 14; d_gene: -; abundance: -; v_gene: TRBV7-9; j_gene: TRBJ1-4; CDR3aa: CASIISELNEKLFF; CDR3nt: TGTGCCAGCATCATTTCCGAACTTAATGAAAAACTGTTTTTT
len: 13; d_gene: -; abundance: -; v_gene: TRBV5-4; j_gene: TRBJ2-2; CDR3aa: CASSLSGAGELFF; CDR3nt: TGTGCCAGCAGCTTGTCGGGGGCCGGGGAGCTGTTTTTT
len: 14; d_gene: TRBD1; abundance: -; v_gene: TRBV14; j_gene: TRBJ1-2; CDR3aa: CASSPQVGTGRYTF; CDR3nt: TGTGCCAGCAGCCCTCAAGTCGGGACAGGACGCTACACCTTC
len: 16; d_gene: -; abundance: -; v_gene: TRBV18; j_gene: TRBJ2-7; CDR3aa: CASSHSGDSGSYEQYF; CDR3nt: TGTGCCAGCTCACATTCAGGGGATAGTGGCTCCTACGAGCAGTACTTC
len: 14; d_gene: -; abundance: -; v_gene: TRBV7-9; j_gene: TRBJ1-6; CDR3aa: CASSLDENNSPLHF; CDR3nt: TGTGCCAGCAGCTTAGACGAGAATAATTCACCCCTCCACTTT
len: 14; d_gene: TRBD1; abundance: -; v_gene: TRBV5-8; j_gene: TRBJ2-3; CDR3aa: CASSSRQGPDTQYF; CDR3nt: TGTGCCAGCAGCTCACGACAGGGCCCGGATACGCAGTATTTT
len: 12; d_gene: -; abundance: -; v_gene: TRBV7-2; j_gene: TRBJ1-3; CDR3aa: CASSGSGNTIYF; CDR3nt: TGTGCCAGCAGCGGTAGTGGAAACACCATATATTTT
len: 13; d_gene: -; abundance: -; v_gene: TRBV7-9; j_gene: TRBJ1-5; CDR3aa: CSSSLEGDQPQHF; CDR3nt: TGTTCCAGCAGCCTGGAGGGTGATCAGCCCCAGCATTTT
len: 15; d_gene: TRBD1; abundance: -; v_gene: TRBV5-1; j_gene: TRBJ2-7; CDR3aa: CASSLGTGSSYEQYF; CDR3nt: TGCGCCAGCAGCTTAGGGACAGGGAGCTCCTACGAGCAGTACTTC
len: 14; d_gene: -; abundance: -; v_gene: TRBV5-6; j_gene: TRBJ1-5; CDR3aa: CASSLLDSNQPQHF; CDR3nt: TGTGCCAGCAGCTTGTTAGATAGCAATCAGCCCCAGCATTTT
len: 16; d_gene: -; abundance: -; v_gene: TRBV5-1; j_gene: TRBJ1-1; CDR3aa: CASSPGTNLVNTEAFF; CDR3nt: TGCGCCAGCAGCCCAGGGACAAACCTGGTGAACACTGAAGCTTTCTTT
len: 14; d_gene: -; abundance: -; v_gene: TRBV10-1; j_gene: TRBJ1-6; CDR3aa: CASSEWDNNSPLYF; CDR3nt: TGCGCCAGCAGTGAGTGGGACAACAATTCACCCCTCTACTTT
len: 13; d_gene: TRBD2; abundance: -; v_gene: TRBV5-6; j_gene: TRBJ2-7; CDR3aa: CASSSGLVLEQYF; CDR3nt: TGTGCCAGCAGTTCCGGACTAGTTCTCGAGCAGTACTTC
len: 13; d_gene: -; abundance: -; v_gene: TRBV4-1; j_gene: TRBJ2-1; CDR3aa: CASRGSIGGEQFF; CDR3nt: TGCGCCAGCAGGGGTAGCATCGGAGGAGAGCAGTTCTTC
len: 13; d_gene: -; abundance: -; v_gene: TRBV28; j_gene: TRBJ2-3; CDR3aa: CASSLHSPDTQYF; CDR3nt: TGTGCCAGCAGTCTCCATAGCCCCGATACGCAGTATTTT
len: 13; d_gene: -; abundance: -; v_gene: TRBV19; j_gene: TRBJ2-1; CDR3aa: CASSPTGSYEQFF; CDR3nt: TGTGCCAGTAGTCCCACAGGGAGCTATGAGCAGTTCTTC
len: 14; d_gene: -; abundance: -; v_gene: TRBV4-1; j_gene: TRBJ1-1; CDR3aa: CASSQDRGAVEAFF; CDR3nt: TGCGCCAGCAGCCAAGATCGGGGAGCTGTTGAAGCTTTCTTT
len: 17; d_gene: TRBD1; abundance: -; v_gene: TRBV5-1; j_gene: TRBJ2-3; CDR3aa: CASSLEGQGTAADTQYF; CDR3nt: TGCGCCAGCAGCTTGGAGGGACAGGGGACGGCAGCAGATACGCAGTATTTT
len: 10; d_gene: -; abundance: -; v_gene: TRBV29-1; j_gene: TRBJ1-2; CDR3aa: CSVKQDGYTF; CDR3nt: TGCAGCGTTAAACAGGATGGCTACACCTTC
len: 14; d_gene: -; abundance: -; v_gene: TRBV5-1; j_gene: TRBJ1-2; CDR3aa: CASSPGVGDYGYTF; CDR3nt: TGCGCCAGCAGCCCAGGGGTAGGGGACTATGGCTACACCTTC
len: 12; d_gene: -; abundance: -; v_gene: TRBV19; j_gene: TRBJ2-1; CDR3aa: CATRQGINEQFF; CDR3nt: TGTGCCACCCGCCAGGGTATCAATGAGCAGTTCTTC
len: 17; d_gene: TRBD2; abundance: -; v_gene: TRBV10-3; j_gene: TRBJ2-7; CDR3aa: CAISEELAGGNSYEQYF; CDR3nt: TGTGCCATCAGTGAGGAGTTAGCGGGGGGGAACTCCTACGAGCAGTACTTC
len: 18; d_gene: TRBD1; abundance: -; v_gene: TRBV11-3; j_gene: TRBJ1-2; CDR3aa: CASSYSTQFTGTDYGYTF; CDR3nt: TGTGCCAGCAGCTACTCGACTCAGTTCACCGGGACAGACTATGGCTACACCTTC
len: 14; d_gene: -; abundance: -; v_gene: TRBV7-2; j_gene: TRBJ1-5; CDR3aa: CASSFGLNNQPQHF; CDR3nt: TGTGCCAGCAGCTTTGGACTCAACAATCAGCCCCAGCATTTT
len: 16; d_gene: TRBD2; abundance: -; v_gene: TRBV10-3; j_gene: TRBJ2-3; CDR3aa: CAISDGTSGNTDTQYF; CDR3nt: TGTGCCATCAGTGACGGGACTAGCGGAAACACAGATACGCAGTATTTT
len: 15; d_gene: -; abundance: -; v_gene: TRBV11-2; j_gene: TRBJ2-1; CDR3aa: CASRQPGHTNNEQFF; CDR3nt: TGTGCCAGCAGACAACCGGGACACACTAACAATGAGCAGTTCTTC
len: 19; d_gene: TRBD2; abundance: -; v_gene: TRBV11-2; j_gene: TRBJ2-7; CDR3aa: CASRLTGTSKERSSYEQYF; CDR3nt: TGTGCCAGCAGACTCACCGGGACTAGCAAAGAAAGGAGCTCCTACGAGCAGTACTTC
len: 14; d_gene: -; abundance: -; v_gene: TRBV18; j_gene: TRBJ1-4; CDR3aa: CASSPGARWEKLFF; CDR3nt: TGTGCCAGCTCACCAGGGGCGAGATGGGAAAAACTGTTTTTT
len: 15; d_gene: -; abundance: -; v_gene: TRBV29-1; j_gene: TRBJ1-2; CDR3aa: CSVEPHGGRDYGYTF; CDR3nt: TGCAGCGTTGAACCGCACGGGGGGCGTGACTATGGCTACACCTTC
len: 14; d_gene: TRBD1; abundance: -; v_gene: TRBV6-6; j_gene: TRBJ1-1; CDR3aa: CASSRGQLNTEAFF; CDR3nt: TGTGCCAGCAGTAGGGGACAGTTGAACACTGAAGCTTTCTTT
len: 14; d_gene: -; abundance: -; v_gene: TRBV19; j_gene: TRBJ1-1; CDR3aa: CASSEDRKNTEAFF; CDR3nt: TGTGCCAGTAGTGAGGACAGAAAAAACACTGAAGCTTTCTTT
len: 13; d_gene: -; abundance: -; v_gene: TRBV6-5; j_gene: TRBJ1-1; CDR3aa: CASSEVPESEAFF; CDR3nt: TGTGCCAGCAGTGAAGTCCCTGAGTCTGAAGCTTTCTTT
len: 14; d_gene: -; abundance: -; v_gene: TRBV7-3; j_gene: TRBJ2-1; CDR3aa: CASSSGSSYNEQFF; CDR3nt: TGTGCCAGCAGCTCCGGGTCCTCCTACAATGAGCAGTTCTTC
len: 16; d_gene: -; abundance: -; v_gene: TRBV7-3; j_gene: TRBJ2-2; CDR3aa: CASSLILGTNTGELFF; CDR3nt: TGTGCCAGCAGCTTAATACTCGGGACGAACACCGGGGAGCTGTTTTTT
len: 17; d_gene: -; abundance: -; v_gene: TRBV7-6; j_gene: TRBJ1-1; CDR3aa: CASSLEGIDQGVTEAFF; CDR3nt: TGTGCCAGCAGCTTAGAGGGAATAGACCAAGGGGTTACTGAAGCTTTCTTT
len: 13; d_gene: -; abundance: -; v_gene: TRBV19; j_gene: TRBJ1-4; CDR3aa: CASSPGANEKLFF; CDR3nt: TGTGCCAGTAGCCCGGGGGCTAATGAAAAACTGTTTTTT
len: 12; d_gene: -; abundance: -; v_gene: TRBV29-1; j_gene: TRBJ1-5; CDR3aa: CSVGADDQPQHF; CDR3nt: TGCAGCGTTGGGGCAGATGATCAGCCCCAGCATTTT
len: 14; d_gene: -; abundance: -; v_gene: TRBV7-6; j_gene: TRBJ2-7; CDR3aa: CASSLDGGSYEQYF; CDR3nt: TGTGCCAGCAGCTTAGATGGGGGGTCCTACGAGCAGTACTTC
len: 15; d_gene: TRBD2; abundance: -; v_gene: TRBV4-2; j_gene: TRBJ2-7; CDR3aa: CASSQHPSGDGEQYF; CDR3nt: TGTGCCAGCAGCCAACACCCTAGCGGGGATGGGGAGCAGTACTTC
len: 13; d_gene: -; abundance: -; v_gene: TRBV5-5; j_gene: TRBJ2-3; CDR3aa: CASSFRGLDTQYF; CDR3nt: TGTGCCAGCAGCTTTCGGGGTCTAGATACGCAGTATTTT
len: 16; d_gene: TRBD1; abundance: -; v_gene: TRBV7-2; j_gene: TRBJ2-7; CDR3aa: CASSVTGTGLSYEQYF; CDR3nt: TGTGCCAGCAGCGTAACCGGGACAGGGCTATCCTACGAGCAGTACTTC